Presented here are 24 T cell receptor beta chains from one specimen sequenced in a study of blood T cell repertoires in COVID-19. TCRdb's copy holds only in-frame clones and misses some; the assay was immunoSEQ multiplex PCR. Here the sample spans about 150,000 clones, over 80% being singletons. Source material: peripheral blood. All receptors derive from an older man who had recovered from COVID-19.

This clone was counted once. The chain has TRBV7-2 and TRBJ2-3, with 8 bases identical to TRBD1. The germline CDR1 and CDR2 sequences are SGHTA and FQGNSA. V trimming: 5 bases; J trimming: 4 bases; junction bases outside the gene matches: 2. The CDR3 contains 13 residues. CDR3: CASSVQGADTQYF. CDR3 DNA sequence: TGTGCCAGCAGCGTACAGGGGGCAGATACGCAGTATTTT. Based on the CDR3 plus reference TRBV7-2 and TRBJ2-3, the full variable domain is GAGVSQSPSNKVTEKGKDVELRCDPISGHTALYWYRQSLGQGLEFLIYFQGNSAPDKSGLPSDRFSAERTGGSVSTLTIQRTQQEDSAVYLCASSVQGADTQYFGPGTRLTVL.

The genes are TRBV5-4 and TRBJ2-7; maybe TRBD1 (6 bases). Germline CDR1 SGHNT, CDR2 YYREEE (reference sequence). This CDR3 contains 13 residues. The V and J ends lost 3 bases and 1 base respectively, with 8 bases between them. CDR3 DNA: TGTGCCAGCAGCTCGACAGGTTCCTACGAGCAGTACTTC. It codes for CASSSTGSYEQYF.

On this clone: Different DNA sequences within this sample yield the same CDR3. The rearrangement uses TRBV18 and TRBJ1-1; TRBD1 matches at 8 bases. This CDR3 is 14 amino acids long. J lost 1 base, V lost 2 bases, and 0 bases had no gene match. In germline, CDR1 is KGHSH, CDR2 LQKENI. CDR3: CASSPGQGNTEAFF. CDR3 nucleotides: TGTGCCAGCTCACCAGGACAGGGGAACACTGAAGCTTTCTTT.

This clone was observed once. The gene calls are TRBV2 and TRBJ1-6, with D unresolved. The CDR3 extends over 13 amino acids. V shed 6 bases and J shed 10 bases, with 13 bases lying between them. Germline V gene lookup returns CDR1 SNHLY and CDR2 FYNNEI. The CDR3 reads CASRNGVRSPLHF. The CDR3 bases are TGTGCCAGCAGGAACGGGGTACGATCACCCCTCCACTTT. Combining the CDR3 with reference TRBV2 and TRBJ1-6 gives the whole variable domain EPEVTQTPSHQVTQMGQEVILRCVPISNHLYFYWYRQILGQKVEFLVSFYNNEISEKSEIFDDQFSVERPDGSNFTLKIRSTKLEDSAMYFCASRNGVRSPLHFGNGTRLTVT.

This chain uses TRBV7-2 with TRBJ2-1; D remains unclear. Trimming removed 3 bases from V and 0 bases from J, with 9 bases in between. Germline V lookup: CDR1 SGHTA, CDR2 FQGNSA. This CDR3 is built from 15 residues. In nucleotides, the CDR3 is TGTGCCAGCAGCTTGCGGCAGAGCTCCTACAATGAGCAGTTCTTC. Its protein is CASSLRQSSYNEQFF.

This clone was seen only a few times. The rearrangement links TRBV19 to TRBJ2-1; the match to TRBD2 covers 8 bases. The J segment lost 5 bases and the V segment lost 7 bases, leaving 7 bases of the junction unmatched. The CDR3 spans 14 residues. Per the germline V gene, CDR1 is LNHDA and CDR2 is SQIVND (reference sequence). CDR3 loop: CASKREGLHNEQFF. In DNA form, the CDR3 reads TGTGCCAGTAAACGGGAGGGCCTCCACAATGAGCAGTTCTTC.

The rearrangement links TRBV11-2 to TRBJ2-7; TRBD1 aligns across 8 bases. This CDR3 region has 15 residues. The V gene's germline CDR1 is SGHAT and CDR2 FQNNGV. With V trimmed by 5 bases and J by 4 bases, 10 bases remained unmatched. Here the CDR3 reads CASSPGGERRYEQYF. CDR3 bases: TGTGCCAGCAGCCCAGGGGGCGAGCGTAGGTACGAGCAGTACTTC.

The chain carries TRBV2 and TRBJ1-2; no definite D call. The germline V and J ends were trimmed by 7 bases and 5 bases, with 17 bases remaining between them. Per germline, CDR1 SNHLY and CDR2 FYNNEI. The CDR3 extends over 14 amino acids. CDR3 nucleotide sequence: TGTGCCAGCATCCTAGACCTATCGGGGTATGGCTACACCTTC. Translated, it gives CASILDLSGYGYTF.

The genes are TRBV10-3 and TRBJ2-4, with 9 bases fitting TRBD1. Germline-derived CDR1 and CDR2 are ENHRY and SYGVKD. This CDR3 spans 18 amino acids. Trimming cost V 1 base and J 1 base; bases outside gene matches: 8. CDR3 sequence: CAISEFLKQGAAKNIQYF. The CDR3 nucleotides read TGTGCCATCAGTGAGTTCTTAAAACAGGGGGCGGCCAAAAACATTCAGTACTTC.

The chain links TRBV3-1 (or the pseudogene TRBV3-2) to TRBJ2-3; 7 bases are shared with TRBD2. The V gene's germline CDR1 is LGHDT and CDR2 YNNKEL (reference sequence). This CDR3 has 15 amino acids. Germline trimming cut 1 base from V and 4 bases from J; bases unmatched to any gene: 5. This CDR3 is CASSQVAGAADTQYF. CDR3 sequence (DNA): TGTGCCAGCAGCCAAGTGGCGGGAGCCGCAGATACGCAGTATTTT.

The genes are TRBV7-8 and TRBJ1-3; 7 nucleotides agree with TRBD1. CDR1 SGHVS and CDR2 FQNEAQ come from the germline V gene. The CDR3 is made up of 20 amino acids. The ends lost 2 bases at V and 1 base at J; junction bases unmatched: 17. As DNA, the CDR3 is TGTGCCAGCAGCTTACAAAGGGGGCATTCCGCTACAGGGTCTGGAAACACCATATATTTT. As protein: CASSLQRGHSATGSGNTIYF.

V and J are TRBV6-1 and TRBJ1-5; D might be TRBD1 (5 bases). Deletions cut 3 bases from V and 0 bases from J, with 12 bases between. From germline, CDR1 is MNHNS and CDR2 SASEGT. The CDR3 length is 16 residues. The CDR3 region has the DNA TGTGCCAGCAGTGACCAGGGAGGGAGTAGCAATCAGCCCCAGCATTTT. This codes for CASSDQGGSSNQPQHF.

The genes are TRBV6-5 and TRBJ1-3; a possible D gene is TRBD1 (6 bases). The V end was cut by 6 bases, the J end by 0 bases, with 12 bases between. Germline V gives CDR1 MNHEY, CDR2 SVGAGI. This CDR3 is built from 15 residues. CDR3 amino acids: CASSPDRLSGNTIYF. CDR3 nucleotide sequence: TGTGCCAGCAGCCCCGACAGGCTCTCTGGAAACACCATATATTTT.

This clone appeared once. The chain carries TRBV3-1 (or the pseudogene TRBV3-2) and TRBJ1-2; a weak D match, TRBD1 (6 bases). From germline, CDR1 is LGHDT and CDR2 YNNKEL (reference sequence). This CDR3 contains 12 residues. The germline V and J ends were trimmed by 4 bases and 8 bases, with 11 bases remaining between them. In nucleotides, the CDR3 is TGTGCCAGCAGCCCTCAGGGGAAGGGCTACACCTTC. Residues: CASSPQGKGYTF.

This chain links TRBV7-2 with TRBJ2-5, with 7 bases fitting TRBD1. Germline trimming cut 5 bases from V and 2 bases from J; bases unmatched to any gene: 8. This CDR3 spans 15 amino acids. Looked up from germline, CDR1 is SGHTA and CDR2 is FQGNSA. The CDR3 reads CASSPTGTEQETQYF. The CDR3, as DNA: TGTGCCAGCAGCCCAACCGGGACAGAGCAAGAGACCCAGTACTTC.

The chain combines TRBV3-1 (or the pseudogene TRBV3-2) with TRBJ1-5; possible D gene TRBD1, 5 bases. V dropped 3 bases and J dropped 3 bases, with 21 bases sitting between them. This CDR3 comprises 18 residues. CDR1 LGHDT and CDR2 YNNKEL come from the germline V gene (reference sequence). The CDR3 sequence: CASSHGGVHQASNQPQHF. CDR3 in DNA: TGTGCCAGCAGCCATGGGGGGGTCCATCAGGCCTCCAATCAGCCCCAGCATTTT.

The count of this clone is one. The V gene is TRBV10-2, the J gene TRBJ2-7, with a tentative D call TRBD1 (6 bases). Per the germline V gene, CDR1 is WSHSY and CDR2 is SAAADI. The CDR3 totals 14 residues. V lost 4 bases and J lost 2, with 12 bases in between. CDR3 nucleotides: TGCGCCAGCAGTGGTGGACAGTTAACCTACGAGCAGTACTTC. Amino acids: CASSGGQLTYEQYF.

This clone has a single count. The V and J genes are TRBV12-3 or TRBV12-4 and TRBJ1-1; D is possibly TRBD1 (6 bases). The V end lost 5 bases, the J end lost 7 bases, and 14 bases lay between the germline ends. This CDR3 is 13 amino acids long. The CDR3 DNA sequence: TGTGCCAGCAGTCTCGGACAGATAGTTGAAGCTTTCTTT. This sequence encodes CASSLGQIVEAFF.

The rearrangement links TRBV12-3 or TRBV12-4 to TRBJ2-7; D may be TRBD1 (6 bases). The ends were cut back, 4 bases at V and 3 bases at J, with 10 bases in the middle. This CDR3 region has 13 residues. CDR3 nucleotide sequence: TGTGCCAGCAGTTGGGGACAAATCTACGAGCAGTACTTC. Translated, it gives CASSWGQIYEQYF.

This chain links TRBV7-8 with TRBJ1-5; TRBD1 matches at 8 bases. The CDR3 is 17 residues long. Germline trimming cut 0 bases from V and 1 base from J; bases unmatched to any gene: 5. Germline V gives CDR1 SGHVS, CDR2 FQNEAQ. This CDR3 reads CASSLAPGGLSNQPQHF. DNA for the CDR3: TGTGCCAGCAGCTTAGCGCCAGGGGGCTTGAGCAATCAGCCCCAGCATTTT.

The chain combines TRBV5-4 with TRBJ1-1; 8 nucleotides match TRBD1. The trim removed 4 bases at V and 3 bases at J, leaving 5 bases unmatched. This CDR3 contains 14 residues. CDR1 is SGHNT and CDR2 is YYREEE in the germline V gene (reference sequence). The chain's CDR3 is CASSRPGGDTEAFF. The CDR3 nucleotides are TGTGCCAGCAGCCGGCCAGGGGGCGACACTGAAGCTTTCTTT. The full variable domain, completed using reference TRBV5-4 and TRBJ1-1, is ETGVTQSPTHLIKTRGQQVTLRCSSQSGHNTVSWYQQALGQGPQFIFQYYREEENGRGNFPPRFSGLQFPNYSSELNVNALELDDSALYLCASSRPGGDTEAFFGQGTRLTVV.

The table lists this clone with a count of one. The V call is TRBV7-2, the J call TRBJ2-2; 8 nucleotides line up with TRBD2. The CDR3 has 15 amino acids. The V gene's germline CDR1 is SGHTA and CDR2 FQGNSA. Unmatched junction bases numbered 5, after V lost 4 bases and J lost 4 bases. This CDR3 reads CASSSSAGVTGELFF. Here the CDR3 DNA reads TGTGCCAGCAGCTCATCAGCGGGAGTCACCGGGGAGCTGTTTTTT.

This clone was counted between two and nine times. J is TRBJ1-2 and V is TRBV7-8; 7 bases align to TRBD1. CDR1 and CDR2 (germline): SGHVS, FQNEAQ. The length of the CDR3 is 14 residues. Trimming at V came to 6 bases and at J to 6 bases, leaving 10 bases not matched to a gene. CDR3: CASSFTGTDDGYTF. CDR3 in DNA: TGTGCCAGCAGTTTTACCGGGACAGATGATGGCTACACCTTC.

CDR3 region: CASSEGQNTGELFF. CDR3 bases: TGTGCCAGCAGTGAAGGACAGAACACCGGGGAGCTGTTTTTT. The chain joins TRBV2 to TRBJ2-2; the D is unclear. Germline V CDR1 and CDR2: SNHLY, FYNNEI. This CDR3 contains 14 residues. Trimming left V 1 base short and J 1 base short, with 4 bases between.